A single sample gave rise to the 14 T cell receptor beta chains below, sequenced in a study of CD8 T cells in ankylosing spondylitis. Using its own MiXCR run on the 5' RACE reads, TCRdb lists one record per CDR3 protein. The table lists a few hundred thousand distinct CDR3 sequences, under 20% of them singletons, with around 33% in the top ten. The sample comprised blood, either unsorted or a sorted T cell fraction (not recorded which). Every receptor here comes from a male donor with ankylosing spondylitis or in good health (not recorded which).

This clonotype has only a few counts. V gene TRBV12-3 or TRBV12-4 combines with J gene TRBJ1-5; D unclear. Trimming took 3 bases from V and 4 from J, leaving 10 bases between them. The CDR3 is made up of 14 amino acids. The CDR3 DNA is TGTGCCAGCAGTTTTGGGCAGAAAAATCAGCCCCAGCATTTT. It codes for CASSFGQKNQPQHF.

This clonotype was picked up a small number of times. The CDR3 DNA is TGTGCCAGCAGCGCGGAGCGGGAGGTCGAGCAGTACTTC. This translates into CASSAEREVEQYF. The chain employs TRBV3-1 and TRBJ2-7; TRBD2 aligns across 9 bases. Germline V gene sequence: CDR1 LGHDT, CDR2 YNNKEL (reference sequence). This CDR3 region has 13 residues. The ends lost 5 bases at V and 6 bases at J; junction bases unmatched: 5.

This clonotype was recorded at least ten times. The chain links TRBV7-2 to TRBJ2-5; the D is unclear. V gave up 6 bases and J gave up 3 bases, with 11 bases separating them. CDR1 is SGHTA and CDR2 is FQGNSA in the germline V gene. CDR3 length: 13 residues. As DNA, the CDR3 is TGTGCCAGCAGTCCTGAGGTTGAAGAGACCCAGTACTTC. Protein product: CASSPEVEETQYF.

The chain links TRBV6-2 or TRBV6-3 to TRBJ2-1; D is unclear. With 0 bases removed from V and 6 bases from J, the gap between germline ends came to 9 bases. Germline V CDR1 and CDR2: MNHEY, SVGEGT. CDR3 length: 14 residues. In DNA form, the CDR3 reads TGTGCCAGCAGTTACTCGCGGCCCACCAATGAGCAGTTCTTC. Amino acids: CASSYSRPTNEQFF.

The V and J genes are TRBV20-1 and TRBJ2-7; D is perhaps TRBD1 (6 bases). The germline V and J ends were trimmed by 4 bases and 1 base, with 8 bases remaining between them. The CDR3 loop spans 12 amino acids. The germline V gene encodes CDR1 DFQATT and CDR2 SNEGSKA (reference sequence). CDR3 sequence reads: CSATTGSYEQYF. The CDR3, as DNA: TGCAGTGCTACGACAGGTTCCTACGAGCAGTACTTC.

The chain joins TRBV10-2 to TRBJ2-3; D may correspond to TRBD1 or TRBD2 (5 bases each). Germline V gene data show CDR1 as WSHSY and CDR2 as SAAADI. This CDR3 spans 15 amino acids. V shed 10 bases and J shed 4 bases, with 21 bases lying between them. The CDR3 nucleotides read TGCGCCACCAAGAGGGACCAACAGGTCCCAGATACGCAGTATTTT. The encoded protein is CATKRDQQVPDTQYF.

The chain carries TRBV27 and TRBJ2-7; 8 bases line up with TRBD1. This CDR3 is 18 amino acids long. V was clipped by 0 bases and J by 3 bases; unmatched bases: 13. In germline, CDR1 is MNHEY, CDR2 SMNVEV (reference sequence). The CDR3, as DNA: TGTGCCAGCAGTTTATCGTCCCCTCCCCGGGACAGGAACTACGAGCAGTACTTC. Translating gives CASSLSSPPRDRNYEQYF.

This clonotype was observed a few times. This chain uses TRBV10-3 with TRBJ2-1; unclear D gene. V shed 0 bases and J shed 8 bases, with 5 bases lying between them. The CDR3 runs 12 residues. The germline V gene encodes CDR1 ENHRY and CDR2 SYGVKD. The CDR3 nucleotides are TGTGCCATCAGTGAGTCGAGTGATGAGCAGTTCTTC. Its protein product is CAISESSDEQFF.

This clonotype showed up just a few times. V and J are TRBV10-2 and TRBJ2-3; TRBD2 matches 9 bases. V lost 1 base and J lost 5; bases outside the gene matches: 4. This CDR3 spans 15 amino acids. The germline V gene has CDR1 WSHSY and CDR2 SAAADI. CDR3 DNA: TGCGCCAGCAGTGAGTGGCGGGAGGGCCGAGATACGCAGTATTTT. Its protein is CASSEWREGRDTQYF.

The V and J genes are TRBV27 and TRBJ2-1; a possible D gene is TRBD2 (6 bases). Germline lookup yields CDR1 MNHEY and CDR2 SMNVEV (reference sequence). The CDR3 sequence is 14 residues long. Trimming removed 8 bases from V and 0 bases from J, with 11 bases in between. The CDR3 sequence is CASAAGSSYNEQFF. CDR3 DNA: TGTGCCAGCGCGGCCGGGAGCTCCTACAATGAGCAGTTCTTC.

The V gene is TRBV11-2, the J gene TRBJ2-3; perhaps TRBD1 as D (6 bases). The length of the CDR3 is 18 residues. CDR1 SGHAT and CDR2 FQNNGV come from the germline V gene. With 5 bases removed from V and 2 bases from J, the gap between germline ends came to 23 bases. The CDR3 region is CASSDIRGSTVDTDTQYF. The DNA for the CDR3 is TGTGCCAGCAGCGACATTAGGGGGTCGACAGTGGACACAGATACGCAGTATTTT.

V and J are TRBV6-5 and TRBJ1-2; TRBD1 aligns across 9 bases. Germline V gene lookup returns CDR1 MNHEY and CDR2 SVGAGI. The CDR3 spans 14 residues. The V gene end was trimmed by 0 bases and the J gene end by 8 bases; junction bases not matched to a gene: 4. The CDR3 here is CASSYSGTGRGYTF. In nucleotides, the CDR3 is TGTGCCAGCAGTTACTCTGGGACAGGGAGGGGCTACACCTTC.

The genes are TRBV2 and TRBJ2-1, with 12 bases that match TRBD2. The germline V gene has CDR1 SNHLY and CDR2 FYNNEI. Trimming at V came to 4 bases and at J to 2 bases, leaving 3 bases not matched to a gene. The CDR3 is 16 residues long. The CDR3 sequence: CASSGPSGRAYNEQFF. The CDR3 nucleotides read TGTGCCAGCAGTGGGCCTAGCGGGAGGGCCTACAATGAGCAGTTCTTC. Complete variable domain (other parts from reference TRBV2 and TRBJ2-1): EPEVTQTPSHQVTQMGQEVILRCVPISNHLYFYWYRQILGQKVEFLVSFYNNEISEKSEIFDDQFSVERPDGSNFTLKIRSTKLEDSAMYFCASSGPSGRAYNEQFFGPGTRLTVL.

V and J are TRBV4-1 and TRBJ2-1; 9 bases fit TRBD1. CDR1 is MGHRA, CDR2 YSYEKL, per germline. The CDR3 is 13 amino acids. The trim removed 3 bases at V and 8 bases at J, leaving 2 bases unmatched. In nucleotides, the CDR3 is TGCGCCAGCAGCCAGGGACAGGGCCATGAGCAGTTCTTC. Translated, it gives CASSQGQGHEQFF.